What follows describes a single T cell receptor (beta chain). Antigen: not known. With a J-beta primer mix and a sample-barcoded 5' primer, a second PCR ran about 6 to 11 cycles. Each CDR3 protein gets one entry after TCRdb re-called the 5' RACE reads with MiXCR. The sample has under 2,000,000 distinct CDR3 sequences, around 50% seen once. V shed 3 bases and J shed 0 bases, with 13 bases lying between them. The germline gives CDR1 SGHRS, CDR2 YFSETQ. The CDR3 totals 16 residues. This specimen comes from a study of blood T cells in healthy people across ages. Broader study findings: More naive CD4+ cells and higher diversity marked long-lived donors relative to aged donors. Age advanced and TCR beta diversity per million T cells fell, roughly linearly. Researchers judged that diversity estimates from one million T cells fell short of true values. A strong correlation between TCR beta diversity and naive T cell percentage was seen.

Sequencing used blood. This receptor was identified in a woman between 35 and 50 years old in good health. The rearrangement uses TRBV5-1 and TRBJ1-3; a possible D gene is TRBD1 (5 bases). CDR3 DNA: TGCGCCAGCAGCTCCCAAACACAGGACTCTGGAAACACCATATATTTT. Residues: CASSSQTQDSGNTIYF.